This paragraph reports one T cell receptor (beta chain). This record comes from a study of T cells expressing NK-cell markers. Study context: CD3+CD56+NKG2C+, CD3+CD56+NKG2C- and CD3+CD56-NKG2C+ T cells, once sorted, supplied the TCR beta repertoires. Within the sequenced cohort of eight donors, seven exhibited HCMV seropositivity and one was seronegative.

Germline V lookup: CDR1 MNHEY, CDR2 SMNVEV (reference sequence). The length of the CDR3 is 16 residues. TCRdb re-called the 5' RACE reads; every CDR3 protein appears as one record, without DNA. The sample's table shows some 500,000 distinct CDR3 sequences. This clonotype was sampled from a woman between 45 and 65 years old in good health. The source material was blood T cells: a sorted CD56 or NKG2C T cell subset, CD4+ or CD8+ T cells, or bulk PBMC T cells (not recorded which). The gene calls are TRBV27 and TRBJ2-5; TCRdb proposes TRBD1, but this gene call is untestable without DNA. CDR3 sequence: CASSSYRGPYQETQYF.